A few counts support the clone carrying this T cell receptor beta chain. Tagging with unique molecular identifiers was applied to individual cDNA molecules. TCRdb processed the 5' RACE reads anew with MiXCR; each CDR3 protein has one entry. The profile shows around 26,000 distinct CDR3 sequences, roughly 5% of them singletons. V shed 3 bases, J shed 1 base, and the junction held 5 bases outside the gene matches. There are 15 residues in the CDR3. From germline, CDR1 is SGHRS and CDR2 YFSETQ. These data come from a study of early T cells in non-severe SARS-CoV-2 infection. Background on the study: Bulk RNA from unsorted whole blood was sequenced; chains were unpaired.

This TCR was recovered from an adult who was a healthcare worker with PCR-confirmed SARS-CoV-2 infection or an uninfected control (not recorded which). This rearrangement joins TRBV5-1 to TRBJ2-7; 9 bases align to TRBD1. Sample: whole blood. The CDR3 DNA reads TGCGCCAGCAGCTACACAGGGGGCAGATCCTACGAGCAGTACTTC. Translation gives CASSYTGGRSYEQYF.